This is a list of T cell receptor beta chains from one sample in a study of control samples from healthy donors and cancer patients. TCRdb's table, derived via immunoSEQ multiplex PCR, lists solely in-frame clones and lacks some. In the table there are about 120,000 clones, 88% of which are singletons. Sequenced: blood. The receptors stem from a middle-aged man in good health. Both conserved end residues are part of each CDR3. Fields, in order: J gene, V gene, clone size, D gene, CDR3 DNA, CDR3 protein. A D gene is named only where the DNA matches it firmly. The size of a clone is reported for some rows only, either as once, few or many, or as a class for expanded clones.

TRBJ2-3	TRBV25-1	NA	NA	TGTGCCAGCACGGGATCTGCAGGGGCGAGAGATACGCAGTATTTT	CASTGSAGARDTQYF
TRBJ1-3	TRBV25-1	NA	NA	TGTGCCAGCAGTGAATGGGTGGGAGGGTCTGGAAACACCATATATTTT	CASSEWVGGSGNTIYF
TRBJ2-7	TRBV18	NA	NA	TGTGCCAGCTCACCAGGGATCTCCTACGAGCAGTACTTC	CASSPGISYEQYF
TRBJ2-7	TRBV29-1	NA	NA	TGCAGCGCCGCAAGGGAGGAGTCTTACGAGCAGTACTTC	CSAAREESYEQYF
TRBJ2-7	TRBV7-9	NA	NA	TGTGCCAGCAGCCCTGACCCCACCTCCGGGGAGCAGTACTTC	CASSPDPTSGEQYF
TRBJ1-2	TRBV6-5	NA	TRBD1	TGTGCCAGCAGTCCCGCCCGGACAGGGGGCCTTGGCTACACCTTC	CASSPARTGGLGYTF
TRBJ1-6	TRBV3-1/TRBV3-2	NA	NA	TGTGCCAGCAGCCAAGACAGGACGAATAATTCACCCCTCCACTTT	CASSQDRTNNSPLHF
TRBJ2-2	TRBV11-2	NA	TRBD2	TGTGCCAGCAGCGGATCCGGGACTAGCGAGGGGGAGCTGTTTTTT	CASSGSGTSEGELFF
TRBJ2-5	TRBV7-9	NA	NA	TGTGCCAGCAGCCCCGGCTGGACGGGTGGGGAAGAGACCCAGTACTTC	CASSPGWTGGEETQYF
TRBJ1-3	TRBV7-9	once	NA	TGTGCCAGCAGCCCGAGCAGCTCTGGAAACACCATATATTTT	CASSPSSSGNTIYF
TRBJ2-2	TRBV29-1	few	TRBD1	TGCAGCGGGGGACAGGGTAACACCGGGGAGCTGTTTTTT	CSGGQGNTGELFF
TRBJ2-1	TRBV5-8	NA	NA	TGTGCCAGCAACCCGGGACAAAGCTCCTACAATGAGCAGTTCTTC	CASNPGQSSYNEQFF
TRBJ2-2	TRBV6-5	NA	NA	TGTGCCAGCAGTTATCTTCGGGACCCCGGGGAGCTGTTTTTT	CASSYLRDPGELFF
TRBJ1-1	TRBV6-2/TRBV6-3	NA	NA	TGTGCCAGCAGTAGGACAGCCCTGAACACTGAAGCTTTCTTT	CASSRTALNTEAFF
TRBJ2-5	TRBV24-1	once	NA	TGTGCCACCAGTGATTGGGATGAGACCCAGTACTTC	CATSDWDETQYF
TRBJ2-1	TRBV7-2	NA	NA	TGTGCCAGCAGCTTTAGGCGGGGCCTCACGGAGCAGTTCTTC	CASSFRRGLTEQFF
TRBJ2-3	TRBV6-5	NA	TRBD2	TGTGCCAGCAGTTACTCGAGGCGGGGGGGCACAGATACGCAGTATTTT	CASSYSRRGGTDTQYF
TRBJ2-3	TRBV2	NA	NA	TGTGCCAGCAGAGAACTCGTGGATACGCAGTATTTT	CASRELVDTQYF
TRBJ2-3	TRBV4-2	once	TRBD2	TGTGCCAGCAGCCAGTGGGTGATAGCGGGGTCCACAGATACGCAGTATTTT	CASSQWVIAGSTDTQYF
TRBJ2-7	TRBV4-2	NA	TRBD2	TGTGCCAGCAGCCATGGGACTAGCGGGGACGAGCAGTACTTC	CASSHGTSGDEQYF
TRBJ1-2	TRBV21-1	NA	NA	TGTGCCAGCAGCAAAGTAGCACGGAACTATGGCTACACCTTC	CASSKVARNYGYTF
TRBJ2-7	TRBV7-2	NA	NA	TGTGCCAGCAGCTTTAGCTTTGGGGGATCCTACGAGCAGTACTTC	CASSFSFGGSYEQYF
TRBJ2-3	TRBV27	NA	TRBD2	TGTGCCAGCAGTTTATCGGCGGGGGGGGCGGGAGATACGCAGTATTTT	CASSLSAGGAGDTQYF
TRBJ1-5	TRBV30	NA	NA	TGTGCCTGGAGTGTAGACAGCAATCAGCCCCAGCATTTT	CAWSVDSNQPQHF
TRBJ1-1	TRBV5-5	NA	TRBD1	TGTGCCAGCAGCCCCGGGACAGGGGACACCATTGACATGAACACTGAAGCTTTCTTT	CASSPGTGDTIDMNTEAFF
TRBJ2-7	TRBV12-3/TRBV12-4	NA	NA	TGTGCCAGCAGTTCTCGGGGTTTCGAGCAGTACTTC	CASSSRGFEQYF
TRBJ1-3	TRBV9	NA	NA	TGTGCCAGCAGCCCCCTAGGGGGACCAGGAAACACCATATATTTT	CASSPLGGPGNTIYF
TRBJ1-6	TRBV27	NA	NA	TGTGCCAGCAGCCTAGGGGGAGGGGCCCTCCACTTT	CASSLGGGALHF
TRBJ2-7	TRBV24-1	NA	TRBD1	TGTGCCACCAGTGACCCCTACAGGGGACGCGTCGAGCAGTACTTC	CATSDPYRGRVEQYF
TRBJ2-1	TRBV18	NA	TRBD2	TGTGCCAGCTCACCACTAGCGGGGGAGCACAATGAGCAGTTCTTC	CASSPLAGEHNEQFF
TRBJ2-1	TRBV20-1	NA	TRBD2	TGCAGTGCTAGTAGCGGGGGGGCAAATGAGCAGTTCTTC	CSASSGGANEQFF
TRBJ1-1	TRBV4-2	few	NA	TGTGCCAGCAGCCCAGGGTTTTTGGGAGGGGAGAACACTGAAGCTTTCTTT	CASSPGFLGGENTEAFF
TRBJ2-4	TRBV24-1	NA	NA	TGTGCCACCAGTGCCGCAGGGGCGAACATTCAGTACTTC	CATSAAGANIQYF
TRBJ1-3	TRBV28	NA	NA	TGTGCCAGCAGTCAAGGGGGACTCTCTGGAAACACCATATATTTT	CASSQGGLSGNTIYF
TRBJ2-7	TRBV12-3/TRBV12-4	few	NA	TGTGCCAGCAGGAAAGGGGGTCTGGAGCAGTACTTC	CASRKGGLEQYF
TRBJ2-3	TRBV11-2	NA	NA	TGTGCCAGCAGCCCCCGGGATCGACAAAACACAGATACGCAGTATTTT	CASSPRDRQNTDTQYF
TRBJ1-3	TRBV7-8	NA	NA	TGTGCCAGCAGCTTCGGCCAGGGGATGTCTGGAAACACCATATATTTT	CASSFGQGMSGNTIYF
TRBJ1-1	TRBV3-1/TRBV3-2	once	NA	TGTGCCAGCAGCCAAGATTCCCTCGAAGCTTTCTTT	CASSQDSLEAFF
TRBJ2-1	TRBV7-9	NA	NA	TGTGCCAGCAGCTTAGGGGTAGATGAGCAGTTCTTC	CASSLGVDEQFF
TRBJ2-2	TRBV4-1	few	NA	TGCGCCAGCAGCTCCCGGACAGAGAAGACCGGGGAGCTGTTTTTT	CASSSRTEKTGELFF
TRBJ2-3	TRBV4-1	NA	TRBD2	TGCGCCAGCAGCCAAGATCTGCTCACTAGCGGCACGCAGTATTTT	CASSQDLLTSGTQYF
TRBJ1-3	TRBV7-2	NA	NA	TGTGCCAGCAGCTTAGAGTTGGCAGGGGTACCTGGAAACACCATATATTTT	CASSLELAGVPGNTIYF
TRBJ2-5	TRBV2	NA	TRBD1	TGTGCCAGCAGCAAGGACAGGGGGAAAGAGACCCAGTACTTC	CASSKDRGKETQYF
TRBJ1-1	TRBV6-5	NA	NA	TGTGCCAGCAGTTACCTGTCGCGGGGGGGGACTGAAGCTTTCTTT	CASSYLSRGGTEAFF
TRBJ1-6	TRBV7-6	NA	NA	TGTGCCAGCAGCTTAGAAGGGGCGACAGGAATCCATTCACCCCTCCACTTT	CASSLEGATGIHSPLHF
TRBJ1-6	TRBV5-4	NA	NA	TGTGCCAGCAGCTTGGGGGGTCAGACCTATAATTCACCCCTCCACTTT	CASSLGGQTYNSPLHF
TRBJ2-3	TRBV6-5	NA	NA	TGTGCCGACCGGGCAGCCACCGGGGCAGATACGCAGTATTTT	CADRAATGADTQYF
TRBJ2-2	TRBV5-6	NA	TRBD1	TGTGCCAGCAGCTCCGGGACAGCCATCGGAGGGGAGCTGTTTTTT	CASSSGTAIGGELFF